This entry lists 5 T cell receptor beta chains sequenced from one sample in a study of metastatic and nonmetastatic thyroid tumors (dated by TCRdb to 2020 to 2021). No patient had received any treatment before thyroid surgery. The method behind the library was PCR. TCRdb lists the instrument as Illumina HiSeq 4000. TCRdb reran the public reads through fastp at Q25 and MiXCR, keeping productive beta chains. Across this sample there are 39,000 or so clones, with about 45% seen only once. The ten largest make up 24% of the sample. The specimen sequenced was tumor tissue. These receptors originate from a male donor with papillary thyroid cancer or a benign thyroid nodule (not recorded which). Some clones in this sample may be carry-over from other donors' samples.

This clone was observed a handful of times. CDR3 sequence reads: CSAREGRLGIGETQYF. The CDR3 nucleotides read TGCAGTGCTAGAGAAGGTCGCCTAGGGATTGGAGAGACCCAGTACTTC. This chain connects TRBV20-1 to TRBJ2-5; D unclear. The CDR3 runs 16 residues. Trimming cost V 0 bases and J 4 bases, with 18 bases left between them. Germline CDR1 is DFQATT and CDR2 is SNEGSKA (reference sequence).

The chain carries TRBV20-1 and TRBJ2-1, with 7 bases lining up with TRBD2. J was trimmed by 8 bases and V by 5 bases; bases with no gene match: 6. Per the germline V gene, CDR1 is DFQATT and CDR2 is SNEGSKA (reference sequence). There are 12 residues in the CDR3. CDR3 amino acids: CSARRLAHEQFF. The CDR3 DNA sequence: TGCAGTGCTCGCCGACTAGCCCATGAGCAGTTCTTC.

This clone was recorded only once. The rearrangement uses TRBV5-1 and TRBJ1-1, with unresolved D. The CDR3 covers 13 residues. Germline V gene lookup returns CDR1 SGHRS and CDR2 YFSETQ. With 4 bases removed from V and 1 base from J, the gap between germline ends came to 8 bases. CDR3 DNA sequence: TGCGCCAGCAGCACGGGAGGGAACACTGAAGCTTTCTTT. Its protein product is CASSTGGNTEAFF.

This clone has only a few counts. This chain connects TRBV28 to TRBJ2-7, with 8 bases identical to TRBD1. This CDR3 contains 15 residues. Trimming removed 4 bases from V and 2 bases from J; junction bases left unmatched: 7. CDR1 is MDHEN and CDR2 is SYDVKM in the germline V gene. In DNA, the CDR3 is TGTGCCAGCAGTTCCCCAACAGGGGGTACCTACGAGCAGTACTTC. Translated: CASSSPTGGTYEQYF.

The CDR3 DNA sequence: TGTGCCACCCTCGGGAACTATGGCTACACCTTC. This translates into CATLGNYGYTF. The V and J genes are TRBV24-1 and TRBJ1-2; D gene uncertain. The CDR3 sequence is 11 residues long. Germline loops: CDR1 KGHDR, CDR2 SFDVKD. V lost 9 bases and J 2 bases, leaving 6 bases between the germline ends.